The source of this T cell receptor beta chain is a study of T cells in Graves' hyperthyroidism and ophthalmopathy. At the level of the study: Pretreatment peripheral blood was obtained at initial diagnosis. Regarding the study as a whole: Stable hyperthyroidism and ophthalmopathy were separated using 13 V-J signatures.

Those patients with uncontrolled infection, other autoimmune disease, pregnancy or lactation were excluded. From more than 9 ml of fresh peripheral blood, PBMCs were isolated. RNA transcripts provided the source from which TCR beta CDR3 regions were amplified. A set of HTBI primers served as the primers for a first-round RT-PCR of the TCR CDR3. TCRdb ran MiXCR on the multiplex PCR reads and lists one entry per CDR3 protein. The sample includes around 190,000 distinct CDR3 sequences, roughly a sixth of them seen just once. J lost 9 bases, V lost 7 bases, and 10 bases had no gene match. The CDR3 is 13 residues long. CDR1 is SGHTS, CDR2 YDEGEE, per germline. This clonotype was seen repeatedly, ten times or more. Its specificity is not known.

Sequenced sample: blood. This TCR came from a woman between 50 and 59 years old with Graves' hyperthyroidism. V is TRBV5-8 and J is TRBJ2-1, with 7 bases lining up with TRBD2. CDR3 nucleotide sequence: TGTGCCAGCCGGGGAGGGGTAACGAGTGAGCAGTTCTTC. This sequence encodes CASRGGVTSEQFF.